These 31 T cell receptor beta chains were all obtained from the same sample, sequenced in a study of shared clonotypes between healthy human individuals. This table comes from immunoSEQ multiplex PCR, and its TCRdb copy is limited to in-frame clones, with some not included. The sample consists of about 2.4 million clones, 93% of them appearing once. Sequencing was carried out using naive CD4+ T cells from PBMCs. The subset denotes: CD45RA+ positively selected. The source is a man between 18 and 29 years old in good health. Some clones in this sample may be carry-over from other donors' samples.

In DNA form, the CDR3 reads TGCAGCGTTGCTGGTCAGGGGGTAAACTATGGCTACACCTTC. This codes for CSVAGQGVNYGYTF. This chain connects TRBV29-1 to TRBJ1-2, with 7 positions matching TRBD1. There are 14 residues in the CDR3. Germline V gene sequence: CDR1 SQVTM, CDR2 ANQGSEA. The V and J ends lost 4 bases and 2 bases, in that order; junction bases with no gene match: 7.

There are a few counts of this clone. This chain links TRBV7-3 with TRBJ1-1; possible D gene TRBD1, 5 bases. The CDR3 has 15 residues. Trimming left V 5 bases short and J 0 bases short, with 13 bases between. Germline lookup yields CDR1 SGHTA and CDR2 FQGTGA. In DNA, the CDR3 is TGTGCCAGCAGCCGTCTAGGGGCTATGAACACTGAAGCTTTCTTT. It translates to CASSRLGAMNTEAFF.

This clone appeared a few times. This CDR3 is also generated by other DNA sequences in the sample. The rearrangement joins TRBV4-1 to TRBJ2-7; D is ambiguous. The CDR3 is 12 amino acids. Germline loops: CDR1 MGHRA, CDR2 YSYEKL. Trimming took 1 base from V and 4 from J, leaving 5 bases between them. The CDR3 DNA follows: TGCGCCAGCAGCCAAGTAGGGTACGAGCAGTACTTC. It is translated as CASSQVGYEQYF.

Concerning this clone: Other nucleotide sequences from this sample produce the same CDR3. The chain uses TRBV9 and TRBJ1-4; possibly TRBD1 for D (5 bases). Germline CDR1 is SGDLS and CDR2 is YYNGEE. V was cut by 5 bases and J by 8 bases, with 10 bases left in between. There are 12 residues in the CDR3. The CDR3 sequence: CASSDDSEKLFF. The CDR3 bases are TGTGCCAGCAGTGACGACAGCGAAAAACTGTTTTTT.

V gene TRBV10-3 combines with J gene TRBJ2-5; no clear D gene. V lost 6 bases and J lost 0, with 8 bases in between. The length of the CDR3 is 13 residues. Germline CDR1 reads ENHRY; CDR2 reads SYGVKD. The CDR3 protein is CAISPSYQETQYF. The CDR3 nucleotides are TGTGCCATCAGCCCAAGTTACCAAGAGACCCAGTACTTC.

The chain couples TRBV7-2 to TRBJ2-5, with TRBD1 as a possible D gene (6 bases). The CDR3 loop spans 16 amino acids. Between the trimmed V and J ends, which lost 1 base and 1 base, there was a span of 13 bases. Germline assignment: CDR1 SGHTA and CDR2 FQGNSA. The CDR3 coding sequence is TGTGCCAGCAGCTTAGGGTTAGTGGGGGCCCAAGAGACCCAGTACTTC. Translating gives CASSLGLVGAQETQYF.

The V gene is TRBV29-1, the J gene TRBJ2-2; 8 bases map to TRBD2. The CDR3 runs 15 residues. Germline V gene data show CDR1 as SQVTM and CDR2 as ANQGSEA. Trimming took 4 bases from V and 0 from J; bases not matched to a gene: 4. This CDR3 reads CSVVKAGANTGELFF. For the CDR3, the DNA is TGCAGCGTTGTTAAAGCGGGAGCGAACACCGGGGAGCTGTTTTTT.

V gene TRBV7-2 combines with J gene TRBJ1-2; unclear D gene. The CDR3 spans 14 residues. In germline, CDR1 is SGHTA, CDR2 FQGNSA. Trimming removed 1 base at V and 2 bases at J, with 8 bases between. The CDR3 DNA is TGTGCCAGCAGCTTAGTAGCGGGGAACTATGGCTACACCTTC. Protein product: CASSLVAGNYGYTF.

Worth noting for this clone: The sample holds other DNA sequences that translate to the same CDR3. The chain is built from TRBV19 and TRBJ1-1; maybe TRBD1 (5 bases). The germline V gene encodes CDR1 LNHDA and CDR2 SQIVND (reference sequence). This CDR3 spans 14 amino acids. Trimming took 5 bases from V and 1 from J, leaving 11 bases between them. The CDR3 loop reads CASSEAGGNTEAFF. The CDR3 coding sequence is TGTGCCAGTAGTGAGGCGGGGGGGAACACTGAAGCTTTCTTT.

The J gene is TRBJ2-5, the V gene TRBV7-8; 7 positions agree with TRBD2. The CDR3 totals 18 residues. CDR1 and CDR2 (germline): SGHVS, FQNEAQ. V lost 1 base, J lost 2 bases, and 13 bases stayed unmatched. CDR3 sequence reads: CASSLGGSRVLRQETQYF. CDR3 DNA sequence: TGTGCCAGCAGCTTAGGCGGGAGTAGGGTCCTCCGACAAGAGACCCAGTACTTC.

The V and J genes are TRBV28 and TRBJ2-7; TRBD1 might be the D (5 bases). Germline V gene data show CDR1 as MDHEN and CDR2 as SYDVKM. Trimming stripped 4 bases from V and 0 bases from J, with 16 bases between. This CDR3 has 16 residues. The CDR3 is CASSSRQILRSYEQYF. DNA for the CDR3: TGTGCCAGCAGTTCAAGACAGATCCTCCGCTCCTACGAGCAGTACTTC.

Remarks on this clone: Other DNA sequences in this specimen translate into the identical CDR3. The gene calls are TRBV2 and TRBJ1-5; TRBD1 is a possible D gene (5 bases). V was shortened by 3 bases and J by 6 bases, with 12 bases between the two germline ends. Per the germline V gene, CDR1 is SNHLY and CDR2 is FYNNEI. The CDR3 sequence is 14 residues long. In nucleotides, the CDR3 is TGTGCCAGCAGTGACAGGAGAGGGACTCAGCCCCAGCATTTT. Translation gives CASSDRRGTQPQHF.

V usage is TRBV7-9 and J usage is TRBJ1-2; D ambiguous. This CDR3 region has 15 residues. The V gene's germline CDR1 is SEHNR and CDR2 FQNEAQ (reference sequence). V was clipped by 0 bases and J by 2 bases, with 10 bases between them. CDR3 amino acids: CASSLATGGNYGYTF. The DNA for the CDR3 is TGTGCCAGCAGCTTAGCGACGGGTGGGAACTATGGCTACACCTTC. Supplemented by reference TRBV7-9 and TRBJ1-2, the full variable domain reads DTGVSQNPRHKITKRGQNVTFRCDPISEHNRLYWYRQTLGQGPEFLTYFQNEAQLEKSRLLSDRFSAERPKGSFSTLEIQRTEQGDSAMYLCASSLATGGNYGYTFGSGTRLTVV.

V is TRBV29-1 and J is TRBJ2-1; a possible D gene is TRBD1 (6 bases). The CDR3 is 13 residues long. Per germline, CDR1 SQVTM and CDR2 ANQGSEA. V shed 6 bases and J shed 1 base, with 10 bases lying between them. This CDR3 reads CSVRGNSYNEQFF. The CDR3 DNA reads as TGCAGCGTGAGGGGGAATTCCTACAATGAGCAGTTCTTC.

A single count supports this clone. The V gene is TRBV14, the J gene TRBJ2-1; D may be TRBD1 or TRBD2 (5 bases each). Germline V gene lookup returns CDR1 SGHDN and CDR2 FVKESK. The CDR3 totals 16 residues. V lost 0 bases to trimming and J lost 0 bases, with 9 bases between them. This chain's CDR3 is CASSQDWGNSYNEQFF. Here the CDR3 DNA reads TGTGCCAGCAGCCAAGATTGGGGGAACTCCTACAATGAGCAGTTCTTC.

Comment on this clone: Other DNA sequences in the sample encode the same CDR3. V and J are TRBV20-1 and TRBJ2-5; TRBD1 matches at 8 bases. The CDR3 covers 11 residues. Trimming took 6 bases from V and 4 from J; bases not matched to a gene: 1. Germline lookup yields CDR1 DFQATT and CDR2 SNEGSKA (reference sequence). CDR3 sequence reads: CSARGPETQYF. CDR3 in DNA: TGCAGTGCCAGGGGGCCAGAGACCCAGTACTTC.

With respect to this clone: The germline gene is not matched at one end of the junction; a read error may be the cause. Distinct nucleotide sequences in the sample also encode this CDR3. CDR3 bases: TGTGCCAGCAGCTTAGGGACTAGTGAAAAACTGTTTTTT. This translates into CASSLGTSEKLFF. The chain couples TRBV28 to TRBJ1-4; maybe TRBD1 (5 bases). CDR1 is MDHEN and CDR2 is SYDVKM in the germline V gene. This CDR3 is built from 13 residues.

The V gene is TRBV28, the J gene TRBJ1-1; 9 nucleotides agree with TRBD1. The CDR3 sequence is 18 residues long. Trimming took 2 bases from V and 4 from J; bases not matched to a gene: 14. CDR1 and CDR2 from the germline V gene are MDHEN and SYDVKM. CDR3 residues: CASSLAPQDRGLGTEAFF. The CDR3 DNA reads TGTGCCAGCAGTTTAGCCCCGCAGGACAGGGGTCTGGGCACTGAAGCTTTCTTT.

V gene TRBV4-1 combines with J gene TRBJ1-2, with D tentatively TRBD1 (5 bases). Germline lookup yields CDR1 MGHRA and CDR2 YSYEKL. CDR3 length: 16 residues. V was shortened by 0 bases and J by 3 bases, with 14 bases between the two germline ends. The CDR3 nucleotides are TGCGCCAGCAGCCAAGAACAGGTCCGGAACGACTATGGCTACACCTTC. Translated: CASSQEQVRNDYGYTF.

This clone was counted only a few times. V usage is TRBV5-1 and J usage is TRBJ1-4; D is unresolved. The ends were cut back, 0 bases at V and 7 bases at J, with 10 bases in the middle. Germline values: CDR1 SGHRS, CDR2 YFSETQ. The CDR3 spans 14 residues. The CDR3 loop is CASSLGASGEKLFF. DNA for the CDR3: TGCGCCAGCAGCTTGGGGGCAAGCGGTGAAAAACTGTTTTTT.

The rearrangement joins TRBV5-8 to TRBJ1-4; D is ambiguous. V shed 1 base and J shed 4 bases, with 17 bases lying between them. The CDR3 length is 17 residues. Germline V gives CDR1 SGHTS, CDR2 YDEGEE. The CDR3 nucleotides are TGTGCCAGCAGCTTGTTAAGCGCACAGCCAATTAATGAAAAACTGTTTTTT. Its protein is CASSLLSAQPINEKLFF.

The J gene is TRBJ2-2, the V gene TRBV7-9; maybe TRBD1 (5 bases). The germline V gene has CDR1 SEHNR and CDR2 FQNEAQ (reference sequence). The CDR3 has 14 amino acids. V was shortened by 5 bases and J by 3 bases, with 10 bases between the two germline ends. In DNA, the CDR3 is TGTGCCAGCAGCGGGGCATTGTACACCGGGGAGCTGTTTTTT. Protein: CASSGALYTGELFF. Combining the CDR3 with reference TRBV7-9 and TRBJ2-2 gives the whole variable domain DTGVSQNPRHKITKRGQNVTFRCDPISEHNRLYWYRQTLGQGPEFLTYFQNEAQLEKSRLLSDRFSAERPKGSFSTLEIQRTEQGDSAMYLCASSGALYTGELFFGEGSRLTVL.

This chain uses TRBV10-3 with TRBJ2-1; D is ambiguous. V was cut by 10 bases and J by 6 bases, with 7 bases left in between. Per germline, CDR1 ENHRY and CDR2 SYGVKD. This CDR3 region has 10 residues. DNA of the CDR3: TGTGCCACTATGAGCAATGAGCAGTTCTTC. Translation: CATMSNEQFF.

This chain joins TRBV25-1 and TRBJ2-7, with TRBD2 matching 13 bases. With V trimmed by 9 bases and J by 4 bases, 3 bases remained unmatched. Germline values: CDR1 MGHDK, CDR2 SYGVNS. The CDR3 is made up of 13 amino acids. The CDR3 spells CASRLAGGYEQYF. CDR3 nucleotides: TGTGCCAGTAGACTAGCGGGGGGTTACGAGCAGTACTTC.

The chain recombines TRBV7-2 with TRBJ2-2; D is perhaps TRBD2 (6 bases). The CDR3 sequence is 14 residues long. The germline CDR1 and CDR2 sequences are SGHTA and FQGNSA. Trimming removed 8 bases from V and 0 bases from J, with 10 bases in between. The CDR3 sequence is CASGRETNTGELFF. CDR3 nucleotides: TGTGCCAGCGGGCGGGAAACGAACACCGGGGAGCTGTTTTTT.

CDR3 sequence: CASSLSRGGMNTEAFF. CDR3 nucleotides: TGCGCCAGCAGCTTGAGTAGGGGGGGTATGAACACTGAAGCTTTCTTT. The V and J genes are TRBV5-1 and TRBJ1-1; perhaps TRBD1 as D (6 bases). Trimming removed 1 base at V and 0 bases at J, with 13 bases between. Germline CDR1 reads SGHRS; CDR2 reads YFSETQ. The CDR3 has 16 residues.

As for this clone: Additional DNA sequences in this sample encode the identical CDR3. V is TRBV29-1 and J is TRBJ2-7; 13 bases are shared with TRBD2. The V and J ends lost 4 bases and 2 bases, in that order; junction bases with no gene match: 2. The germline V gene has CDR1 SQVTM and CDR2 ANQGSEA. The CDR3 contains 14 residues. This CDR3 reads CSVGGLAGTYEQYF. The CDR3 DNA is TGCAGCGTTGGGGGACTAGCGGGAACCTACGAGCAGTACTTC.

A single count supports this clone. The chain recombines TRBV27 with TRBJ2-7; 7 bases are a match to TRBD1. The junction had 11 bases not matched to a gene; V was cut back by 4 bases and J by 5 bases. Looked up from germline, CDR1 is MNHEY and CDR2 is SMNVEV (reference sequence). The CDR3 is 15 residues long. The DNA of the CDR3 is TGTGCCAGCAGTTCCCCAATGACAGGGTACGACGAGCAGTACTTC. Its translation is CASSSPMTGYDEQYF.

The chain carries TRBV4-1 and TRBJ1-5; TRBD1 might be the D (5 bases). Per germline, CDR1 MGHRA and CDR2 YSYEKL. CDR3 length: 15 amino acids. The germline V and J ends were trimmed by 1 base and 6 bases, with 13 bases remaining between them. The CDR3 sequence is CASSQAGQGGQPQHF. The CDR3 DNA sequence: TGCGCCAGCAGCCAAGCTGGGCAGGGTGGTCAGCCCCAGCATTTT.

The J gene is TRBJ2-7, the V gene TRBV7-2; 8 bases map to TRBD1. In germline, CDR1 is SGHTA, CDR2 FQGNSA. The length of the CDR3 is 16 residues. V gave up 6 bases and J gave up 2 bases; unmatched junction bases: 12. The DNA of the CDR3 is TGTGCCAGCAGGAGGGGAGACAGGGGACAGGCCTACGAGCAGTACTTC. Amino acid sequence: CASRRGDRGQAYEQYF.

The CDR3 DNA reads as TGTGCCAGCAGTTTACGTCCGGACTATGGGTCCTACAATGAGCAGTTCTTC. Amino acid sequence: CASSLRPDYGSYNEQFF. V is TRBV27 and J is TRBJ2-1, with a tentative D call TRBD2 (6 bases). V lost 2 bases and J 1 base, leaving 15 bases between the germline ends. CDR3 size: 17 residues. CDR1 is MNHEY and CDR2 is SMNVEV in the germline V gene (reference sequence).